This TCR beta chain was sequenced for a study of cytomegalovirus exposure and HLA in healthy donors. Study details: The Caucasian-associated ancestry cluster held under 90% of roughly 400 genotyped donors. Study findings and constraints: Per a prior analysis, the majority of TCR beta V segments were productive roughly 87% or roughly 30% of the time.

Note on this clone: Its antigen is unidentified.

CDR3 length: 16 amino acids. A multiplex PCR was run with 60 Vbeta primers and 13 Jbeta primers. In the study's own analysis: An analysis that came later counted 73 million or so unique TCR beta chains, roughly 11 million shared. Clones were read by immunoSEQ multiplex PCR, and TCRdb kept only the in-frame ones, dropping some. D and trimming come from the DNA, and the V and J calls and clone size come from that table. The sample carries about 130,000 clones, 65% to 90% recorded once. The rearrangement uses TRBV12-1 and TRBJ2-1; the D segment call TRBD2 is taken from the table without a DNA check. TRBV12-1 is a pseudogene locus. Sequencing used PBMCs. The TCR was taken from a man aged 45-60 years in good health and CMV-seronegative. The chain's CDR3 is CASSLGGSQHRNEQFF. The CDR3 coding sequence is TGTGCCAGCAGCTTGGGGGGTAGCCAGCACCGCAATGAGCAGTTCTTC.